This is a list of T cell receptor beta chains from one sample in a study of blood T cell repertoires in COVID-19. The method was immunoSEQ multiplex PCR; TCRdb's version includes in-frame clones alone and lacks a portion of them. The sample comprises about 190,000 clones, around 83% of which are singletons, and 2.9% rests with the top ten. The sample consisted of peripheral blood. These receptors all come from a man aged 45-60 years with active or convalescent COVID-19. Both conserved end residues are part of each CDR3. The D gene is left open where the match is weak. Clone size is shown for a subset of rows, as once, few, many or a class of expanded clone.

clone_size | j_call | d_call | v_call | cdr3_aa | cdr3_nt
NA | TRBJ2-2 | NA | TRBV7-7 | CASSLGGAGTGELFF | TGTGCTAGCAGCTTAGGGGGAGCGGGCACCGGGGAGCTGTTTTTT
NA | TRBJ2-2 | NA | TRBV7-2 | CASSLNPGAGELFF | TGTGCCAGCAGCTTAAATCCGGGGGCCGGGGAGCTGTTTTTT
few | TRBJ2-5 | NA | TRBV5-1 | CASEFGPGSPKTQYF | TGCGCCAGTGAGTTCGGTCCAGGTTCGCCAAAGACCCAGTACTTC
NA | TRBJ1-2 | NA | TRBV9 | CASSVGAVTNYGYTF | TGTGCCAGCAGCGTAGGTGCAGTGACTAACTATGGCTACACCTTC
NA | TRBJ2-7 | NA | TRBV24-1 | CATSDLRNGGYEQYF | TGTGCCACCAGTGATTTGAGAAATGGGGGGTACGAGCAGTACTTC
NA | TRBJ1-3 | TRBD1 | TRBV3-1/TRBV3-2 | CASRQTGSSGNTIYF | TGTGCCAGCAGACAGACAGGGAGCTCTGGAAACACCATATATTTT
NA | TRBJ2-5 | NA | TRBV6-5 | CASTTFLEETQYF | TGTGCCAGCACCACATTTCTAGAGGAGACCCAGTACTTC
NA | TRBJ1-2 | TRBD1 | TRBV6-1 | CASSEALGTGSFYTF | TGTGCCAGCAGTGAAGCGCTTGGGACAGGTTCATTCTACACCTTC
NA | TRBJ2-5 | NA | TRBV30 | CAWSGGGETQYF | TGTGCCTGGAGTGGAGGTGGAGAGACCCAGTACTTC
NA | TRBJ2-7 | NA | TRBV11-2 | CASSLDLYEQYF | TGTGCCAGCAGCTTAGATCTCTACGAGCAGTACTTC
NA | TRBJ1-1 | NA | TRBV5-4 | CASLPSGLNTEAFF | TGTGCCAGCCTTCCGTCCGGACTAAACACTGAAGCTTTCTTT
NA | TRBJ2-6 | TRBD1 | TRBV5-4 | CASSPQGSGANVLTF | TGTGCCAGCAGCCCACAGGGGTCTGGGGCCAACGTCCTGACTTTC
NA | TRBJ1-5 | NA | TRBV5-6 | CASSSRRLGQPQHF | TGTGCCAGCAGTTCGCGCCGTCTCGGTCAGCCCCAGCATTTT
few | TRBJ1-1 | NA | TRBV9 | CASSVAGYTEAFF | TGTGCCAGCAGCGTGGCAGGATACACTGAAGCTTTCTTT
NA | TRBJ2-3 | NA | TRBV5-1 | CASSFHTDTQYF | TGCGCCAGCAGCTTCCACACAGATACGCAGTATTTT
NA | TRBJ2-1 | NA | TRBV11-2 | CASSSEQYNEQFF | TGTGCCAGCAGCTCCGAACAGTACAATGAGCAGTTCTTC
NA | TRBJ1-3 | NA | TRBV5-4 | CASSLRGGFGNTIYF | TGTGCCAGCAGCTTGAGGGGGGGCTTTGGAAACACCATATATTTT
few | TRBJ2-1 | NA | TRBV11-3 | CASSFSYNEQFF | TGTGCCAGCAGCTTCTCGTACAATGAGCAGTTCTTC
NA | TRBJ2-1 | TRBD2 | TRBV19 | CASSIAAAGAGSYNEQFF | TGTGCCAGTAGTATCGCCGCAGCGGGGGCGGGCTCCTACAATGAGCAGTTCTTC
NA | TRBJ2-2 | TRBD1 | TRBV5-4 | CASSLNRGTGELFF | TGTGCCAGCAGCTTGAACAGGGGAACCGGGGAGCTGTTTTTT
NA | TRBJ1-1 | NA | TRBV7-6 | CASSLADFSEMNTEAFF | TGTGCCAGCAGCTTAGCAGACTTCTCAGAGATGAACACTGAAGCTTTCTTT
few | TRBJ1-4 | NA | TRBV20-1 | CSAVQEKLFF | TGCAGTGCTGTCCAGGAAAAACTGTTTTTT
NA | TRBJ2-7 | NA | TRBV5-8 | CASSLRSGAYEQYF | TGTGCCAGCAGCTTGAGATCGGGTGCCTACGAGCAGTACTTC
NA | TRBJ2-3 | NA | TRBV11-2 | CASSLIAVSTDTQYF | TGTGCCAGCAGCTTAATAGCAGTAAGCACAGATACGCAGTATTTT
NA | TRBJ1-5 | NA | TRBV2 | CASSPGQLNQPQHF | TGTGCCAGCAGTCCCGGACAGTTAAATCAGCCCCAGCATTTT
NA | TRBJ2-3 | TRBD2 | TRBV27 | CASSLGGGSTDTQYF | TGTGCCAGCAGTTTAGGCGGGGGAAGCACAGATACGCAGTATTTT
NA | TRBJ1-2 | TRBD1 | TRBV19 | CASSMDRGGGYTF | TGTGCCAGTAGTATGGACAGGGGAGGTGGCTACACCTTC